The entry below gives a single TCR beta chain sequence along with its context. Cohort assignment relied on participant-reported clinical history. These data belong to a study of blood T cell repertoires in COVID-19. Study-wide context: Both acute and convalescent COVID-19 samples were obtained from the United States, Italy and Spain. T cells, B-cell-depleted T cells, or PBMCs supplied cDNA or gDNA.

Per the original methods: Reference gene primers were amplified, and this amplification served to estimate nucleated cell counts. The data were produced by immunoSEQ multiplex PCR, yet TCRdb's version contains in-frame clones alone and is incomplete. D and trimming were read from the DNA, whereas the V and J calls and clone size are those reported in that table. The profile covers 200,000 or so clones, with 80% to 90% appearing a single time and less than 5% taken by the ten largest. The CDR3 has 15 residues. V dropped 7 bases and J dropped 0; count of bases not matched to a gene: 8. Germline assignment: CDR1 SNHLY and CDR2 FYNNEI.

The TCR comes from a woman between 40 and 50 years old with acute COVID-19. The sequenced material came from PBMCs or T cells enriched from blood (not recorded which). This chain links TRBV2 with TRBJ2-7; TRBD2 agrees at 8 bases. The CDR3 reads CASTPSGLASYEQYF. The CDR3, as DNA: TGTGCCAGCACCCCCTCCGGACTAGCCTCCTACGAGCAGTACTTC.